The clone carrying this T cell receptor beta chain was seen ten or more times. Via MiXCR, TCRdb re-called the RT-PCR reads, giving one row per CDR3 protein. This table has 700,000 to 800,000 distinct CDR3 sequences, less than 20% appearing once. The sample originates from a study of response to subunit inactivated influenza vaccine. Germline V lookup: CDR1 DFQATT, CDR2 SNEGSKA (reference sequence). The junction had 6 bases not matched to a gene; V was cut back by 3 bases and J by 5 bases. The length of the CDR3 is 16 residues. The receptor was derived from a man aged 45-65 years who received an inactivated influenza vaccine. This chain uses TRBV20-1 with TRBJ2-2; TRBD2 matches 13 bases. The sequenced sample was PBMCs from blood, obtained 5 days after vaccination. The CDR3 DNA follows: TGCAGTGCTAGCCGGACTAGCGGGAGAGCAACCGGGGAGCTGTTTTTT. Protein product: CSASRTSGRATGELFF.